These 9 T cell receptor beta chains originate from one sample sequenced in a study of graft-versus-host responses after intestinal transplantation (dated by TCRdb to about 2021). The sample's time point label, decoded: cells obtained before transplantation from donor or recipient. No cognate antigen is known for these TCRs. The library was generated by the immunoSEQ multiplex PCR assay. TCRdb limited this immuneACCESS table to in-frame rearrangements with V and J called. A share of clones is missing; checked studies link under half to unresolved V genes, and the rest is unexplained. Within this sample are 90,000 to 150,000 clones, with around 93% of them counted one time only. The ten largest make up roughly 0.12% of the sample. This material consisted of unstimulated CD4+ T cells sorted from spleen or lymph node cells, taken before intestinal transplant. These receptors were taken from a human donor who received an intestinal transplant.

The rearrangement links TRBV5-1 to TRBJ2-5; 7 bases are a match to TRBD1. From germline, CDR1 is SGHRS and CDR2 YFSETQ. This CDR3 is built from 16 residues. With 5 bases clipped from V and 1 base from J, the junction kept 11 bases outside the gene matches. CDR3 in DNA: TGCGCCAGCAGGGAGTTAGAAGGGGGCCCCCAAGAGACCCAGTACTTC. The encoded protein is CASRELEGGPQETQYF.

The chain is built from TRBV5-1 and TRBJ2-5; D is unclear. Germline CDR1 and CDR2: SGHRS and YFSETQ. This CDR3 contains 14 residues. V lost 2 bases and J 3 bases, leaving 11 bases between the germline ends. CDR3 amino acids: CASSFGRIEETQYF. DNA of the CDR3: TGCGCCAGCAGCTTTGGCAGAATAGAAGAGACCCAGTACTTC.

The chain recombines TRBV6-1 with TRBJ2-7; 9 positions match TRBD1. The CDR3 runs to 13 residues. Trimming took 8 bases from V and 6 from J; bases not matched to a gene: 8. Germline assignment: CDR1 MNHNS and CDR2 SASEGT. CDR3 nucleotides: TGTGCCAGCGCCCGGGACAGGGTCGTCGAGCAGTACTTC. Its translation: CASARDRVVEQYF.

The CDR3 region has the DNA TGTGCAAGTCGCTTCAGCCGGTCGTACCGGGACTACCGGTATTTT. It specifies CASRFSRSYRDYRYF. The chain employs TRBV12-2 and TRBJ2-3; TRBD2, the D gene given by the table, was not confirmed from the DNA. TRBV12-2 has pseudogene status. The CDR3 runs 15 residues.

The chain combines TRBV19 with TRBJ2-7; 7 bases are a match to TRBD2. V was pared by 4 bases and J by 3 bases, with 15 bases of the junction left unmatched. CDR1 and CDR2 (germline): LNHDA, SQIVND (reference sequence). The CDR3 spans 17 residues. The DNA of the CDR3 is TGTGCCAGTAGTAAGGGAAGATCGGTAGCGGGCGACTACGAGCAGTACTTC. Its protein is CASSKGRSVAGDYEQYF.

Regarding this clone: Because the CDR3's place on the DNA is in doubt, the DNA is left out and the CDR3 is given as listed by TCRdb. This rearrangement joins TRBV28 to TRBJ1-1. The CDR3 sequence runs 16 residues, both termini included. Germline V gene lookup returns CDR1 MDHEN and CDR2 SYDVKM. The CDR3 protein is CASSSSSAGMNTEAFF.

The chain employs TRBV10-3 and TRBJ2-1, with a tentative D call TRBD2 (6 bases). Trimming removed 4 bases at V and 5 bases at J, with 15 bases between. Germline V gene lookup returns CDR1 ENHRY and CDR2 SYGVKD. The CDR3 has 15 amino acids. The CDR3 region is CAISVLAGNHNEQFF. The CDR3 region has the DNA TGTGCCATCAGTGTTCTCGCGGGAAACCACAATGAGCAGTTCTTC.

The chain links TRBV10-2 to TRBJ2-7; 11 nucleotides agree with TRBD2. V was clipped by 11 bases and J by 0 bases; unmatched bases: 18. This CDR3 contains 18 residues. CDR1 and CDR2 (germline): WSHSY, SAAADI. The CDR3 region has the DNA TGCGCCCTCTTAGCCATACAGGGGCTAGCGGGGGGCTCCTACGAGCAGTACTTC. It specifies CALLAIQGLAGGSYEQYF.

The V call is TRBV7-3, the J call TRBJ2-2; 9 positions match TRBD2. This CDR3 spans 15 amino acids. V was pared by 3 bases and J by 5 bases, with 4 bases of the junction left unmatched. Germline CDR1 SGHTA, CDR2 FQGTGA. The CDR3 region has the DNA TGTGCCAGCAGCTTTAGCGGGAGATGGACCGGGGAGCTGTTTTTT. This codes for CASSFSGRWTGELFF.